This passage covers 25 T cell receptor beta chains from one sample sequenced in a study of T-cell reconstitution after alpha-beta-depleted transplantation in children. Unique molecular identifiers were built into the TCRbeta library. Via MiXCR, TCRdb re-called the PCR reads, giving one row per CDR3 protein. This sample has about half a million distinct CDR3 sequences, with around an eighth found just once. The sequences come from PBMCs from the stem cell graft donor, collected from the stem cell graft. These receptors all come from a human donor who donated a stem cell graft to a child with combined immunodeficiency.

The table lists this clonotype with a few counts. The chain couples TRBV5-6 to TRBJ2-3; D is undetermined. V lost 1 base and J lost 1, with 13 bases in between. The CDR3 covers 16 residues. Germline CDR1 and CDR2: SGHDT and YYEEEE. CDR3 coding DNA: TGTGCCAGCAGCTTGAGACACTCCTACGGCACAGATACGCAGTATTTT. This translates into CASSLRHSYGTDTQYF.

The rearrangement links TRBV27 to TRBJ1-3; D is unresolved. Germline CDR1 reads MNHEY; CDR2 reads SMNVEV (reference sequence). The CDR3 length is 15 residues. Between the trimmed V and J ends, which lost 5 bases and 1 base, there was a span of 12 bases. CDR3 in amino acids: CASSREGFSGNTIYF. As DNA, the CDR3 is TGTGCCAGCAGTAGGGAAGGGTTTTCTGGAAACACCATATATTTT.

At least ten counts were recorded for this clonotype. This sequence joins TRBV6-5 and TRBJ1-2, with D possibly being TRBD1 (6 bases). The CDR3 consists of 12 residues. Trimming took off 5 bases at V and 8 bases at J, with 12 bases between the two ends. CDR1 and CDR2 (germline): MNHEY, SVGAGI. The CDR3 loop is CASSVRGAGYTF. CDR3 in DNA: TGTGCCAGCAGTGTCCGGGGGGCAGGCTACACCTTC.

Ten or more counts support this clonotype. The rearrangement uses TRBV7-9 and TRBJ2-7, with TRBD1 identical over 7 bases. This CDR3 is built from 14 residues. CDR1 and CDR2 (germline): SEHNR, FQNEAQ (reference sequence). J gave up 0 bases and V 5 bases, and 4 bases lay outside the gene matches. The CDR3 coding sequence is TGTGCCAGCAGCCTTGGGACAGACTCCTACGAGCAGTACTTC. Translation: CASSLGTDSYEQYF.

This clonotype has a handful of counts. The V call is TRBV20-1, the J call TRBJ2-2; D possibly matches TRBD1 or TRBD2 (5 bases each). With 0 bases removed from V and 6 bases from J, the gap between germline ends came to 14 bases. From germline, CDR1 is DFQATT and CDR2 SNEGSKA (reference sequence). This CDR3 region has 15 residues. The chain's CDR3 is CSAREYRKGPGELFF. In nucleotides, the CDR3 is TGCAGTGCTAGAGAGTACCGGAAGGGACCCGGGGAGCTGTTTTTT.

This clonotype was found many times. The V and J genes are TRBV7-2 and TRBJ2-5; 11 positions agree with TRBD2. The CDR3 is 17 residues long. Trimming removed 1 base from V and 1 base from J; junction bases left unmatched: 5. Germline CDR1 is SGHTA and CDR2 is FQGNSA. The CDR3 reads CASSLGYGTSGQETQYF. For the CDR3, the DNA is TGTGCCAGCAGCTTAGGTTATGGGACTAGCGGCCAAGAGACCCAGTACTTC.

CDR3 coding DNA: TGTGCCAGTCGCCCGGGACAGCTACCCTACAATGAGCAGTTCTTC. Translated, it gives CASRPGQLPYNEQFF. The gene calls are TRBV5-5 and TRBJ2-1; 7 nucleotides match TRBD1. Losses at the gene ends were 8 bases for V and 2 bases for J; bases not matched to a gene: 10. The CDR3 loop spans 15 amino acids. In germline, CDR1 is SGHKS, CDR2 YYEKEE (reference sequence).

This chain joins TRBV7-6 and TRBJ2-3, with a possible D match to TRBD2 (5 bases). V was clipped by 3 bases and J by 5 bases, with 12 bases between them. This CDR3 is built from 14 residues. Germline V gene lookup returns CDR1 SGHVS and CDR2 FNYEAQ. The CDR3 sequence: CASSLLAERDTQYF. The CDR3 DNA is TGTGCCAGCAGCTTGCTAGCAGAAAGAGATACGCAGTATTTT.

This chain connects TRBV9 to TRBJ2-1; 9 nucleotides align to TRBD1. This CDR3 is built from 15 residues. Per the germline V gene, CDR1 is SGDLS and CDR2 is YYNGEE. V was pared by 4 bases and J by 4 bases, with 6 bases of the junction left unmatched. The CDR3 region is CASSSGTGYYNEQFF. DNA for the CDR3: TGTGCCAGCAGCTCCGGGACAGGGTATTACAATGAGCAGTTCTTC.

V and J are TRBV20-1 and TRBJ2-7, with 7 bases lining up with TRBD1. V shed 3 bases, J shed 1 base, and the junction held 9 bases outside the gene matches. The length of the CDR3 is 15 residues. Germline V CDR1 and CDR2: DFQATT, SNEGSKA (reference sequence). The CDR3 sequence: CSARGPTGSSYEQYF. CDR3 DNA sequence: TGCAGTGCTAGGGGCCCGACAGGGAGTTCCTACGAGCAGTACTTC.

The genes are TRBV30 and TRBJ1-1; no clear D. Germline V CDR1 and CDR2: GTSNPN, SVGIG (reference sequence). Trimming stripped 0 bases from V and 1 base from J, with 9 bases between. This CDR3 is 14 amino acids long. CDR3 nucleotides: TGTGCCTGGAGTGTAACTCTGGGGAACACTGAAGCTTTCTTT. This sequence encodes CAWSVTLGNTEAFF.

This clonotype was recorded many times. The chain uses TRBV6-5 and TRBJ2-7; D possibly matches TRBD1 or TRBD2 (5 bases each). Per the germline V gene, CDR1 is MNHEY and CDR2 is SVGAGI. The V gene lost 2 bases and the J gene lost 6 bases, with 14 bases spanning the gap. The CDR3 length is 14 residues. CDR3 bases: TGTGCCAGCAGTTACAAGGGAGAGGGGACCGAGCAGTACTTC. Its protein is CASSYKGEGTEQYF.

This clonotype was counted between two and nine times. V gene TRBV29-1 combines with J gene TRBJ2-1; maybe TRBD2 (6 bases). Deletions cut 3 bases from V and 8 bases from J, with 20 bases between. CDR3 length: 15 residues. Germline values: CDR1 SQVTM, CDR2 ANQGSEA. CDR3 sequence reads: CSVEGLQLGWDEQFF. CDR3 DNA sequence: TGCAGCGTTGAGGGACTCCAATTAGGCTGGGATGAGCAGTTCTTC.

This chain links TRBV9 with TRBJ1-1; D is perhaps TRBD1 (5 bases). The CDR3 is 14 amino acids. Looked up from germline, CDR1 is SGDLS and CDR2 is YYNGEE. The V gene lost 6 bases and the J gene lost 5 bases, with 17 bases spanning the gap. Here the CDR3 reads CASTAGGAETEAFF. CDR3 bases: TGTGCCAGCACCGCCGGAGGGGCGGAGACTGAAGCTTTCTTT.

This chain connects TRBV6-5 to TRBJ2-7; no reliable D call. Trimming cost V 3 bases and J 1 base, with 7 bases left between them. CDR1 is MNHEY, CDR2 SVGAGI, per germline. This CDR3 has 13 residues. In DNA form, the CDR3 reads TGTGCCAGCAGTTATGAACGTTCCTACGAGCAGTACTTC. The encoded protein is CASSYERSYEQYF.

The chain employs TRBV7-9 and TRBJ1-5; possible D gene TRBD1, 5 bases. Germline assignment: CDR1 SEHNR and CDR2 FQNEAQ (reference sequence). The CDR3 covers 13 residues. Trimming pared 1 base from V and 6 bases from J, leaving 7 bases between. CDR3 in DNA: TGTGCCAGCAGCTTAGTTGGGGGTCAGCCCCAGCATTTT. It translates to CASSLVGGQPQHF.

This clonotype showed up many times. This chain connects TRBV29-1 to TRBJ1-2; TRBD1 agrees at 8 bases. Germline values: CDR1 SQVTM, CDR2 ANQGSEA. Trimming at V came to 7 bases and at J to 4 bases, leaving 5 bases not matched to a gene. This CDR3 contains 12 residues. The CDR3 region has the DNA TGCAGCGCACTGACAGGGGCCTATGGCTACACCTTC. It codes for CSALTGAYGYTF.

This clonotype was found many times. This chain connects TRBV29-1 to TRBJ2-1; D is unresolved. The V gene's germline CDR1 is SQVTM and CDR2 ANQGSEA. The length of the CDR3 is 15 residues. Trimming left V 3 bases short and J 4 bases short, with 16 bases between. The CDR3 nucleotides read TGCAGCGTTGACAGTGTAGGTTTCGGGTACAATGAGCAGTTCTTC. Encoded protein: CSVDSVGFGYNEQFF.

This clonotype was observed at least ten times. The chain uses TRBV29-1 and TRBJ2-3; 10 bases agree with TRBD1. Losses at the gene ends were 6 bases for V and 6 bases for J; bases not matched to a gene: 9. Looked up from germline, CDR1 is SQVTM and CDR2 is ANQGSEA. The CDR3 is 14 residues long. The CDR3 nucleotides read TGCAGCGTGGAAAGGACAGGGGGTTTGGATACGCAGTATTTT. Translation: CSVERTGGLDTQYF.

This clonotype was observed at least ten times. This chain connects TRBV11-2 to TRBJ1-5; no firm D call. There are 12 residues in the CDR3. The V and J ends lost 3 bases and 6 bases respectively, with 6 bases between them. Germline V gene lookup returns CDR1 SGHAT and CDR2 FQNNGV. This CDR3 reads CASSFGGQPQHF. In DNA, the CDR3 is TGTGCCAGCAGCTTCGGCGGTCAGCCCCAGCATTTT.

This clonotype came up many times. The chain combines TRBV15 with TRBJ2-3, with 9 bases aligning to TRBD1. Trimming took 1 base from V and 5 from J; bases not matched to a gene: 4. The CDR3 has 15 residues. Germline V lookup: CDR1 LNHNV, CDR2 YYDKDF (reference sequence). Written as DNA, the CDR3 is TGTGCCACCAGCAGAGCGGGACAGGGTAGAGATACGCAGTATTTT. This translates into CATSRAGQGRDTQYF.

This chain joins TRBV30 and TRBJ2-7; D may be TRBD2 (5 bases). CDR1 and CDR2 (germline): GTSNPN, SVGIG (reference sequence). The ends were cut back, 1 base at V and 3 bases at J, with 7 bases in the middle. The CDR3 is 12 residues long. The CDR3, as DNA: TGTGCCTGGAGTGGGGAGAACTACGAGCAGTACTTC. This gives the protein CAWSGENYEQYF.

This clonotype was seen a handful of times. CDR3 protein: CASSFTWGAGAGELFF. CDR3 DNA sequence: TGTGCCAGCAGTTTTACATGGGGAGCGGGGGCGGGGGAGCTGTTTTTT. This chain links TRBV12-3 or TRBV12-4 with TRBJ2-2, with TRBD2 matching over 8 bases. This CDR3 comprises 16 residues. V gave up 3 bases and J gave up 8 bases; unmatched junction bases: 11.

The gene calls are TRBV6-1 and TRBJ1-1; 10 bases line up with TRBD1. This CDR3 contains 14 residues. In germline, CDR1 is MNHNS, CDR2 SASEGT. V was pared by 4 bases and J by 5 bases, with 4 bases of the junction left unmatched. The CDR3 region has the DNA TGTGCCAGCAGTGGTCGGACAGGGGGGACTGAAGCTTTCTTT. Amino acid sequence: CASSGRTGGTEAFF.

In its sample, this clonotype was seen a few times. The rearrangement joins TRBV6-5 to TRBJ1-1; 7 bases align to TRBD1. With 5 bases clipped from V and 4 bases from J, the junction kept 19 bases outside the gene matches. CDR1 and CDR2 from the germline V gene are MNHEY and SVGAGI. The CDR3 runs 18 residues. This chain's CDR3 is CASSRGIQGRSESTEAFF. The CDR3 DNA follows: TGTGCCAGCAGTCGAGGAATACAGGGGCGGAGTGAGAGCACTGAAGCTTTCTTT.